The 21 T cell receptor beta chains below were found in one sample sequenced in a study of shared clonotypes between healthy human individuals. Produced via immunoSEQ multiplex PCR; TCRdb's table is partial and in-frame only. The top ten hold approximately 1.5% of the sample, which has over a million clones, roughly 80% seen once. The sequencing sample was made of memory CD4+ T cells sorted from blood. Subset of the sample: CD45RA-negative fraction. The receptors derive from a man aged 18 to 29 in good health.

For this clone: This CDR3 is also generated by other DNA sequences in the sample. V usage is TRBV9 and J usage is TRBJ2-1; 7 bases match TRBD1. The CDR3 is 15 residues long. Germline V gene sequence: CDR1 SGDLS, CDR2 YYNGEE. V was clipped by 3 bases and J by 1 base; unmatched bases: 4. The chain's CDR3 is CASSATGQSYNEQFF. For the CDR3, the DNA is TGTGCCAGCAGCGCGACGGGACAGTCCTACAATGAGCAGTTCTTC.

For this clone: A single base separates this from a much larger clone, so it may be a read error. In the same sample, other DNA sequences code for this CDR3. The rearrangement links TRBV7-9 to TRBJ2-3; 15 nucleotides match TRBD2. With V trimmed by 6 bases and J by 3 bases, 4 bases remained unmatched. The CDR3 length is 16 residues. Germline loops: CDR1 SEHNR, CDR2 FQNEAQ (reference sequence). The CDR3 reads CASSPGLAGGTDTQYF. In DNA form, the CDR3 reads TGTGCCAGCAGTCCGGGACTAGCGGGGGGTACAGATACGCAGTATTTT.

The CDR3 DNA reads TGCGCCAGCAGCCAACTGGGGGACAGGGGTCCTCTAGTTGGAAACACCATATATTTT. Its protein is CASSQLGDRGPLVGNTIYF. The chain links TRBV4-1 to TRBJ1-3, with 10 bases identical to TRBD1. The junction had 13 bases not matched to a gene; V was cut back by 2 bases and J by 3 bases. There are 19 residues in the CDR3. Looked up from germline, CDR1 is MGHRA and CDR2 is YSYEKL.

The CDR3 nucleotides are TGTGCCACCAGCAGAGATTTATTTGGGAGGGCTGTGCAAGAGACCCAGTACTTC. It yields the protein CATSRDLFGRAVQETQYF. The rearrangement uses TRBV15 and TRBJ2-5, with 7 bases matching TRBD2. From germline, CDR1 is LNHNV and CDR2 YYDKDF (reference sequence). V shed 0 bases, J shed 2 bases, and the junction held 12 bases outside the gene matches. The CDR3 sequence is 18 residues long.

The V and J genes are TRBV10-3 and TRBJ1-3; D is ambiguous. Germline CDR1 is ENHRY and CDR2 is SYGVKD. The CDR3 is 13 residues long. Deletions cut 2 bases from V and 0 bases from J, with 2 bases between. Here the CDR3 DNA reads TGTGCCATCAGTGAGCTCTCTGGAAACACCATATATTTT. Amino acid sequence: CAISELSGNTIYF.

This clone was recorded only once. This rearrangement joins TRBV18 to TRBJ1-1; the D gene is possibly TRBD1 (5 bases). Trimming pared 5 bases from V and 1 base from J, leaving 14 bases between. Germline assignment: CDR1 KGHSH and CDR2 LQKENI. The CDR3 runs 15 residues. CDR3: CASSWDRGGNTEAFF. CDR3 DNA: TGTGCCAGCTCATGGGACCGGGGTGGGAACACTGAAGCTTTCTTT.

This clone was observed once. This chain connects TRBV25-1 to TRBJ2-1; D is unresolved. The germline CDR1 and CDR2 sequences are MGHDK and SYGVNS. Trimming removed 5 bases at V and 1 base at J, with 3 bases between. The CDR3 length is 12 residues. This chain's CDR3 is CASSPSYNEQFF. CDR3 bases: TGTGCCAGCAGTCCTTCCTACAATGAGCAGTTCTTC. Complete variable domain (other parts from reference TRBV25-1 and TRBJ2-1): EADIYQTPRYLVIGTGKKITLECSQTMGHDKMYWYQQDPGMELHLIHYSYGVNSTEKGDLSSESTVSRIRTEHFPLTLESARPSHTSQYLCASSPSYNEQFFGPGTRLTVL.

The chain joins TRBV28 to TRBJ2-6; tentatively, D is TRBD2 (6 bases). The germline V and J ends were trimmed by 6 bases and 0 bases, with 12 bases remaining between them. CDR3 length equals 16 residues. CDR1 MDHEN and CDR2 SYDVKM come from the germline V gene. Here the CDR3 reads CASRVRGSSGANVLTF. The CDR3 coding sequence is TGTGCCAGCAGAGTTCGGGGGAGCTCTGGGGCCAACGTCCTGACTTTC.

As DNA, the CDR3 is TGTGCCAGCCGGGGGGACACCGTCGGGGAGCTGTTTTTT. As protein: CASRGDTVGELFF. The chain recombines TRBV2 with TRBJ2-2; tentatively, D is TRBD2 (7 bases). The germline V gene encodes CDR1 SNHLY and CDR2 FYNNEI. The CDR3 extends over 13 amino acids. The V end was cut by 8 bases, the J end by 7 bases, with 14 bases between. The complete variable domain, with remaining parts taken from reference TRBV2 and TRBJ2-2, reads EPEVTQTPSHQVTQMGQEVILRCVPISNHLYFYWYRQILGQKVEFLVSFYNNEISEKSEIFDDQFSVERPDGSNFTLKIRSTKLEDSAMYFCASRGDTVGELFFGEGSRLTVL.

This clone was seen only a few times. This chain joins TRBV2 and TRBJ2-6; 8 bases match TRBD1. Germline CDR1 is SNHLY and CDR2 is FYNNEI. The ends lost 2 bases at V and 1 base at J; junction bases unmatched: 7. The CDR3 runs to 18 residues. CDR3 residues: CASSETGRGLSGANVLTF. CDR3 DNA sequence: TGTGCCAGCAGTGAAACTGGCAGGGGGCTGTCTGGGGCCAACGTCCTGACTTTC.

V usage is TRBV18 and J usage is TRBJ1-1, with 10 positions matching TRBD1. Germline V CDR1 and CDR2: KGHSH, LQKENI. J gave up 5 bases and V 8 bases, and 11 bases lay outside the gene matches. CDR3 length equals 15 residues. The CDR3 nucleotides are TGTGCCAGCACAACGGGGCCGGGACAGGGGACTGAAGCTTTCTTT. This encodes CASTTGPGQGTEAFF.

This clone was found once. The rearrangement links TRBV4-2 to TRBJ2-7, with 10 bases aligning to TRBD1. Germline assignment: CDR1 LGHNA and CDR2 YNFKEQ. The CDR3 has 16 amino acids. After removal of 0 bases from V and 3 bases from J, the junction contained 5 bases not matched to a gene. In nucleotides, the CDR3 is TGTGCCAGCAGCCAAGATAGGGGACAGGGGATCTACGAGCAGTACTTC. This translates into CASSQDRGQGIYEQYF.

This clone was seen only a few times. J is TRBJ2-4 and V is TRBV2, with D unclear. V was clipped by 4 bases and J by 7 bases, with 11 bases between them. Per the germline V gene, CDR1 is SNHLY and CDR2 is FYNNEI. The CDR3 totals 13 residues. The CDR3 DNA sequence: TGTGCCAGCAGTGTCACAGCCCTGAACATTCAGTACTTC. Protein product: CASSVTALNIQYF.

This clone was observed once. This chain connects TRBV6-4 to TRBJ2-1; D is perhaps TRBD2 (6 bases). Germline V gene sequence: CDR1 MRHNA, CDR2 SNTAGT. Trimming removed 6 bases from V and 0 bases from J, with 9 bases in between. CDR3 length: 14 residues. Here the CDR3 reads CASSRDFSYNEQFF. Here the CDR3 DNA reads TGTGCCAGCAGCCGGGACTTCTCCTACAATGAGCAGTTCTTC.

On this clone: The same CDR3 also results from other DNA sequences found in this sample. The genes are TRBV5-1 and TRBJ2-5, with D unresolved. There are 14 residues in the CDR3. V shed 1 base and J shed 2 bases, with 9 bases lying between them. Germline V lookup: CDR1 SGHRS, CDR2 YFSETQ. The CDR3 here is CASSLLPGQETQYF. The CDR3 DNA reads TGCGCCAGCAGCTTGCTGCCAGGACAAGAGACCCAGTACTTC. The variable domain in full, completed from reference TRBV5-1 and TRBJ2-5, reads KAGVTQTPRYLIKTRGQQVTLSCSPISGHRSVSWYQQTPGQGLQFLFEYFSETQRNKGNFPGRFSGRQFSNSRSEMNVSTLELGDSALYLCASSLLPGQETQYFGPGTRLLVL.

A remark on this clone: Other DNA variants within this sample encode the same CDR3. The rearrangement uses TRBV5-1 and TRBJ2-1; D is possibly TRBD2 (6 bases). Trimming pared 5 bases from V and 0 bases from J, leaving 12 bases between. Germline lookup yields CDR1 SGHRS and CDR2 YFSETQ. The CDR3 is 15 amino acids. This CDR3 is CASSPGGSSYNEQFF. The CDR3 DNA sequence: TGCGCCAGCAGTCCCGGAGGGAGCTCCTACAATGAGCAGTTCTTC.

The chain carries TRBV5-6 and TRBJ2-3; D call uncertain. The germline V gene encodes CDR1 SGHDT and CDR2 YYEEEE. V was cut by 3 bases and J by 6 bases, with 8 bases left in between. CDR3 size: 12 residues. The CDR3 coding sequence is TGTGCCAGCAGCTCCCTAGGTGATACGCAGTATTTT. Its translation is CASSSLGDTQYF.

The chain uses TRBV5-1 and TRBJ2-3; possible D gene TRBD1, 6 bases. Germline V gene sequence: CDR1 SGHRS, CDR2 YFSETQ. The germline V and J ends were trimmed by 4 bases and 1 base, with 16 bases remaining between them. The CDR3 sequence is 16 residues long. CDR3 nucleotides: TGCGCCAGCAGCCCAGGGGACAAGGGGGGCACAGATACGCAGTATTTT. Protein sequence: CASSPGDKGGTDTQYF.

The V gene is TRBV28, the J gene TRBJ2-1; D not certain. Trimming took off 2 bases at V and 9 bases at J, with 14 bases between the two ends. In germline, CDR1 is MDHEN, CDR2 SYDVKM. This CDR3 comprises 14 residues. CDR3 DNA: TGTGCCAGCAGTTTACCCACCTATCACCCTGAGCAGTTCTTC. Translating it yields CASSLPTYHPEQFF.

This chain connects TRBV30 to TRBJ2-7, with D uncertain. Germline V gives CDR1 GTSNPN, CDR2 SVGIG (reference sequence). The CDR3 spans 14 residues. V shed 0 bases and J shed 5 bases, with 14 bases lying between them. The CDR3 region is CAWSVTSLGNEQYF. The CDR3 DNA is TGTGCCTGGAGTGTAACCTCCTTAGGGAACGAGCAGTACTTC.

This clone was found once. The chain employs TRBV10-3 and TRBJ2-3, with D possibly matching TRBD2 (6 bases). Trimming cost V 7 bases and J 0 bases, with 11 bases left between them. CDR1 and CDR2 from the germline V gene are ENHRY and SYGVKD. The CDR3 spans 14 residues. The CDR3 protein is CAIMAGPSTDTQYF. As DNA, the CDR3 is TGTGCCATCATGGCGGGACCTAGCACAGATACGCAGTATTTT.